A selection of T cell receptor beta chains follows, all from one sample in a study of cytomegalovirus exposure and HLA in healthy donors. Data came from immunoSEQ multiplex PCR; TCRdb stores just in-frame clones and leaves some out. The table for this sample gives 100,000 to 150,000 clones. The specimen sequenced was PBMCs. The receptors shown here come from a woman between 40 and 55 years old in good health and CMV-seropositive. Each CDR3 is given with its conserved first and last residue. D genes are given only for firm matches.

V gene: TRBV6-5; D gene: NA; J gene: TRBJ2-7; CDR3 protein: CASSPGITYEQYF; CDR3 DNA: TGTGCCAGCAGCCCAGGGATTACCTACGAGCAGTACTTC
V gene: TRBV5-4; D gene: NA; J gene: TRBJ1-2; CDR3 protein: CASSFGGMHGYTF; CDR3 DNA: TGTGCCAGCAGCTTCGGGGGAATGCATGGCTACACCTTC
V gene: TRBV7-2; D gene: TRBD2; J gene: TRBJ2-7; CDR3 protein: CASSLYFLSGLADLYEQYF; CDR3 DNA: TGTGCCAGCAGCTTATATTTCTTATCGGGACTAGCGGATCTCTACGAGCAGTACTTC
V gene: TRBV7-2; D gene: NA; J gene: TRBJ1-3; CDR3 protein: CASSPPGGHRSGNTIYF; CDR3 DNA: TGTGCCAGCAGCCCGCCCGGTGGGCACCGCTCTGGAAACACCATATATTTT
V gene: TRBV5-6; D gene: TRBD2; J gene: TRBJ2-3; CDR3 protein: CASSSEERGFTDTQYF; CDR3 DNA: TGTGCCAGCAGCTCGGAAGAGCGGGGATTCACAGATACGCAGTATTTT
V gene: TRBV7-8; D gene: NA; J gene: TRBJ2-7; CDR3 protein: CASSLNKGVSYEQYF; CDR3 DNA: TGTGCCAGCAGCTTAAATAAGGGGGTCTCCTACGAGCAGTACTTC
V gene: TRBV29-1; D gene: TRBD1; J gene: TRBJ1-5; CDR3 protein: CSVGQGIGSNQPQHF; CDR3 DNA: TGCAGCGTTGGACAGGGTATCGGTAGCAATCAGCCCCAGCATTTT
V gene: TRBV5-5; D gene: NA; J gene: TRBJ1-1; CDR3 protein: CASSSQGDTEAFF; CDR3 DNA: TGTGCCAGCAGCTCGCAGGGTGATACTGAAGCTTTCTTT
V gene: TRBV7-9; D gene: TRBD2; J gene: TRBJ2-1; CDR3 protein: CASSPRLAGVPNEQFF; CDR3 DNA: TGTGCCAGCAGCCCACGACTAGCGGGAGTCCCCAATGAGCAGTTCTTC
V gene: TRBV6-5; D gene: TRBD1; J gene: TRBJ1-5; CDR3 protein: CASSAHQGANQPQHF; CDR3 DNA: TGTGCCAGCAGTGCCCACCAGGGGGCTAATCAGCCCCAGCATTTT
V gene: TRBV2; D gene: NA; J gene: TRBJ1-2; CDR3 protein: CASSAGGFTF; CDR3 DNA: TGTGCCAGCAGTGCGGGTGGGTTCACCTTC
V gene: TRBV11-3; D gene: NA; J gene: TRBJ1-3; CDR3 protein: CASSLDSGAGNTIYF; CDR3 DNA: TGTGCCAGCAGCTTAGATTCGGGAGCTGGAAACACCATATATTTT
V gene: TRBV11-3; D gene: TRBD2; J gene: TRBJ2-5; CDR3 protein: CASSLGGAAGEIETQYF; CDR3 DNA: TGTGCCAGCAGCTTAGGTGGGGCAGCGGGAGAAATAGAGACCCAGTACTTC
V gene: TRBV13; D gene: TRBD1; J gene: TRBJ2-5; CDR3 protein: CASSLGDRAETQYF; CDR3 DNA: TGTGCCAGCAGCTTAGGGGACAGGGCGGAGACCCAGTACTTC
V gene: TRBV7-3; D gene: NA; J gene: TRBJ2-7; CDR3 protein: CASSFGRSSYEQYF; CDR3 DNA: TGTGCCAGCAGCTTTGGTCGGAGCTCCTACGAGCAGTACTTC
V gene: TRBV5-1; D gene: TRBD1; J gene: TRBJ2-7; CDR3 protein: CASSLEGAGAYEQYF; CDR3 DNA: TGCGCCAGCAGCTTGGAGGGGGCTGGGGCCTACGAGCAGTACTTC
V gene: TRBV28; D gene: TRBD2; J gene: TRBJ2-1; CDR3 protein: CASRRLAADGEQFF; CDR3 DNA: TGTGCCAGCAGACGACTAGCTGCCGACGGTGAGCAGTTCTTC
V gene: TRBV6-6; D gene: NA; J gene: TRBJ2-5; CDR3 protein: CASTHGVETQYF; CDR3 DNA: TGTGCCAGCACCCACGGGGTGGAGACCCAGTACTTC
V gene: TRBV19; D gene: TRBD1; J gene: TRBJ1-1; CDR3 protein: CAGSGRTGTEAFF; CDR3 DNA: TGTGCCGGATCGGGACGGACAGGCACTGAAGCTTTCTTT
V gene: TRBV29-1; D gene: TRBD2; J gene: TRBJ2-7; CDR3 protein: CSVEGLAGPYEQYF; CDR3 DNA: TGCAGCGTTGAGGGACTAGCGGGCCCCTACGAGCAGTACTTC
V gene: TRBV7-3; D gene: TRBD1; J gene: TRBJ2-7; CDR3 protein: CASSLGTGNYYEQYF; CDR3 DNA: TGTGCCAGCAGCTTGGGGACAGGGAATTACTACGAGCAGTACTTC
V gene: TRBV28; D gene: NA; J gene: TRBJ1-4; CDR3 protein: CASSNRDINEKLFF; CDR3 DNA: TGTGCCAGCAGTAACCGGGACATTAATGAAAAACTGTTTTTT
V gene: TRBV7-6; D gene: TRBD2; J gene: TRBJ2-1; CDR3 protein: CASSWAKVLAGGDNEQFF; CDR3 DNA: TGTGCCAGCAGCTGGGCAAAGGTCCTAGCGGGAGGGGACAATGAGCAGTTCTTC
V gene: TRBV7-8; D gene: NA; J gene: TRBJ1-1; CDR3 protein: CASSLFFGENTEAFF; CDR3 DNA: TGTGCCAGCAGCTTATTCTTCGGGGAGAACACTGAAGCTTTCTTT
V gene: TRBV19; D gene: NA; J gene: TRBJ1-1; CDR3 protein: CASSLRGTEAFF; CDR3 DNA: TGTGCCAGTAGCCTAAGGGGCACTGAAGCTTTCTTT
V gene: TRBV18; D gene: TRBD2; J gene: TRBJ2-1; CDR3 protein: CASSSMVAGSLPNEQFF; CDR3 DNA: TGTGCCAGCTCATCGATGGTAGCGGGATCCCTTCCCAATGAGCAGTTCTTC
V gene: TRBV21-1; D gene: NA; J gene: TRBJ1-2; CDR3 protein: CASSKGAGCGYTF; CDR3 DNA: TGTGCCAGCAGCAAAGGCGCAGGGTGTGGCTACACCTTC
V gene: TRBV6-1; D gene: NA; J gene: TRBJ1-5; CDR3 protein: CASSEVQGQPQHF; CDR3 DNA: TGTGCCAGCAGTGAAGTGCAGGGCCAGCCCCAGCATTTT
V gene: TRBV10-1; D gene: TRBD2; J gene: TRBJ2-1; CDR3 protein: CASSESLAGGFAQFF; CDR3 DNA: TGCGCCAGCAGTGAGTCGTTAGCGGGAGGCTTCGCGCAGTTCTTC
V gene: TRBV5-6; D gene: NA; J gene: TRBJ1-2; CDR3 protein: CASSLVGRVSNYGYTF; CDR3 DNA: TGTGCCAGCAGCTTGGTGGGCAGGGTCTCTAACTATGGCTACACCTTC
V gene: TRBV2; D gene: TRBD1; J gene: TRBJ1-5; CDR3 protein: CASSGDRVRPQHF; CDR3 DNA: TGTGCCAGCAGTGGTGACAGGGTACGGCCCCAGCATTTT
V gene: TRBV28; D gene: NA; J gene: TRBJ2-7; CDR3 protein: CASSSGGKELYEQYF; CDR3 DNA: TGTGCCAGCAGTTCAGGGGGGAAGGAGCTCTACGAGCAGTACTTC
V gene: TRBV19; D gene: NA; J gene: TRBJ2-7; CDR3 protein: CASSSDYPRHEQYF; CDR3 DNA: TGTGCCAGTAGCTCGGACTACCCTCGCCACGAGCAGTACTTC
V gene: TRBV5-6; D gene: NA; J gene: TRBJ2-7; CDR3 protein: CASSPGGSYEQYF; CDR3 DNA: TGTGCCAGCAGCCCCGGGGGCTCCTACGAGCAGTACTTC
V gene: TRBV6-1; D gene: NA; J gene: TRBJ2-7; CDR3 protein: CASAGFYEQYF; CDR3 DNA: TGTGCCAGCGCGGGTTTCTACGAGCAGTACTTC
V gene: TRBV4-1; D gene: NA; J gene: TRBJ1-1; CDR3 protein: CASSQVQGVEAFF; CDR3 DNA: TGCGCCAGCAGCCAAGTACAGGGAGTTGAAGCTTTCTTT
V gene: TRBV4-3; D gene: NA; J gene: TRBJ1-2; CDR3 protein: CASSPLPYSGYTF; CDR3 DNA: TGCGCCAGCAGCCCCCTCCCTTACTCCGGCTACACCTTC
V gene: TRBV6-6; D gene: NA; J gene: TRBJ1-2; CDR3 protein: CASRPTVSYGYTF; CDR3 DNA: TGTGCCAGCAGGCCGACAGTATCCTATGGCTACACCTTC
V gene: TRBV20-1; D gene: NA; J gene: TRBJ1-1; CDR3 protein: CSASQNTEAFF; CDR3 DNA: TGCAGTGCTAGTCAGAACACTGAAGCTTTCTTT
V gene: TRBV4-1; D gene: NA; J gene: TRBJ1-6; CDR3 protein: CASSPLARASPLHF; CDR3 DNA: TGCGCCAGCAGCCCTTTGGCGAGGGCTTCACCCCTCCACTTT
V gene: TRBV7-8; D gene: NA; J gene: TRBJ1-1; CDR3 protein: CASSLAAAGRFQTEAFF; CDR3 DNA: TGTGCCAGCAGCTTAGCTGCGGCAGGGCGGTTTCAGACTGAAGCTTTCTTT
V gene: TRBV10-2; D gene: TRBD1; J gene: TRBJ2-7; CDR3 protein: CASRRPGQGDEQYF; CDR3 DNA: TGCGCCAGCAGGAGACCGGGACAGGGTGACGAGCAGTACTTC
V gene: TRBV7-9; D gene: NA; J gene: TRBJ1-4; CDR3 protein: CASSFTGLPNEKLFF; CDR3 DNA: TGTGCCAGCAGCTTCACGGGACTGCCTAATGAAAAACTGTTTTTT